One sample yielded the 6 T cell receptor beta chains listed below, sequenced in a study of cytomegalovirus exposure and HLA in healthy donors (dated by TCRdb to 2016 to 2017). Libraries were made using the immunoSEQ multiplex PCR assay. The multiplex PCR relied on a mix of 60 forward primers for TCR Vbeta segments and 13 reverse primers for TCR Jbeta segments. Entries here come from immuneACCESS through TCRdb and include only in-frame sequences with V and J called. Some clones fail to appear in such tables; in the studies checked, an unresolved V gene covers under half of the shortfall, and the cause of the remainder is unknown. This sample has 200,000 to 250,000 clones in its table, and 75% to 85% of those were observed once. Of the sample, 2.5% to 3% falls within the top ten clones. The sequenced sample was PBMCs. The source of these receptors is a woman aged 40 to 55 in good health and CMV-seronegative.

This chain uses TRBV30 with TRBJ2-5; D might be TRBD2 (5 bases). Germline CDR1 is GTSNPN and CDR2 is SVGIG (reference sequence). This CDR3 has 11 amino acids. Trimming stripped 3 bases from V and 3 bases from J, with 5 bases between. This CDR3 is CAWSGEETQYF. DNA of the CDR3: TGTGCCTGGAGCGGGGAAGAGACCCAGTACTTC.

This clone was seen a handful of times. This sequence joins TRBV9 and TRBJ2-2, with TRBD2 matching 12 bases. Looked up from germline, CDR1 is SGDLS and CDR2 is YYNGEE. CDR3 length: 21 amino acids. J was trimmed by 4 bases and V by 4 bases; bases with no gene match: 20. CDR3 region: CASSPTTGGLAGGPGTGELFF. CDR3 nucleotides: TGTGCCAGCAGCCCAACGACAGGGGGGCTAGCGGGAGGGCCCGGCACCGGGGAGCTGTTTTTT.

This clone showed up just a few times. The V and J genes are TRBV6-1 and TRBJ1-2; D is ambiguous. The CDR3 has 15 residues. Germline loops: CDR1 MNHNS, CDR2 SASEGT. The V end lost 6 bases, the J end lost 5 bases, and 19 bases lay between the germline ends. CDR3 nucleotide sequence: TGTGCCAGCAGGAACTTGGAGGGAGGATCTTATGGCTACACCTTC. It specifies CASRNLEGGSYGYTF.

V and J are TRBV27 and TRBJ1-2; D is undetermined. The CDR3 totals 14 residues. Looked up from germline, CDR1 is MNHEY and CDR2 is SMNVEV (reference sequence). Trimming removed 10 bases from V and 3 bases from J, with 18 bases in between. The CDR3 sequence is CATRSMQWDYGYTF. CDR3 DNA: TGTGCCACCCGGAGTATGCAGTGGGACTATGGCTACACCTTC.

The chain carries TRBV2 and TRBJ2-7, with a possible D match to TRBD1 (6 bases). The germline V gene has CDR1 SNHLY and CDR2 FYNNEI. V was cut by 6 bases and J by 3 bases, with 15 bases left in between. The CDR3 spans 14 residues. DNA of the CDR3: TGTGCCAGCAGCTGGGACGGGACAAACTACGAGCAGTACTTC. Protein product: CASSWDGTNYEQYF. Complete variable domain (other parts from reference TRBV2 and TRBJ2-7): EPEVTQTPSHQVTQMGQEVILRCVPISNHLYFYWYRQILGQKVEFLVSFYNNEISEKSEIFDDQFSVERPDGSNFTLKIRSTKLEDSAMYFCASSWDGTNYEQYFGPGTRLTVT.

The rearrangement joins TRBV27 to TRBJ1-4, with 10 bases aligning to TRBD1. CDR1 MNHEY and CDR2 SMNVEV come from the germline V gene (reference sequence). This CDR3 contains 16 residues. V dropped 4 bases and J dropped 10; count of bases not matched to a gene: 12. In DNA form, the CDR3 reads TGTGCCAGCAGTTCCGGGACAGGGGCTCCTTCGGGAAAACTGTTTTTT. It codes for CASSSGTGAPSGKLFF.